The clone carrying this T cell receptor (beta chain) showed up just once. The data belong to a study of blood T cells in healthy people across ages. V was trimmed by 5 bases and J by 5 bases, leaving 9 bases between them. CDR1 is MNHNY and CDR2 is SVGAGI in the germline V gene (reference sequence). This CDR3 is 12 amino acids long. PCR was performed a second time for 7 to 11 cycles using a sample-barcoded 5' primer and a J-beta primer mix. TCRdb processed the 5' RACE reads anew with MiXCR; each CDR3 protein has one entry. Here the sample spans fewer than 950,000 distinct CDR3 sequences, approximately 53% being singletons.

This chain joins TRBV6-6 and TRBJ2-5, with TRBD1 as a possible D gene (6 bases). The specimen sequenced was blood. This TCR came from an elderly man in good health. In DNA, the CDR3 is TGTGCCAGCAGTGGACAGTCCGAGACCCAGTACTTC. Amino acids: CASSGQSETQYF.